This T cell receptor beta chain was captured by sequencing in a study of technical replicates of blood from a few donors. J lost 6 bases, V lost 4 bases, and 13 bases had no gene match. Germline CDR1 LGHNA, CDR2 YNFKEQ. This CDR3 has 16 residues. Sequencing was performed with immunoSEQ multiplex PCR; in TCRdb, only in-frame clones are kept and a portion is missing. The table records tens of thousands of clones, approximately 98% of them present only once. This chain joins TRBV4-2 and TRBJ1-1; 8 bases are shared with TRBD1. The receptor was isolated from a human donor in good health. The sequenced sample consisted of T cells isolated from PBMCs. This chain's CDR3 is CASSPEVQGAGSEAFF. Here the CDR3 DNA reads TGTGCCAGCAGCCCAGAGGTCCAGGGGGCCGGGTCTGAAGCTTTCTTT.